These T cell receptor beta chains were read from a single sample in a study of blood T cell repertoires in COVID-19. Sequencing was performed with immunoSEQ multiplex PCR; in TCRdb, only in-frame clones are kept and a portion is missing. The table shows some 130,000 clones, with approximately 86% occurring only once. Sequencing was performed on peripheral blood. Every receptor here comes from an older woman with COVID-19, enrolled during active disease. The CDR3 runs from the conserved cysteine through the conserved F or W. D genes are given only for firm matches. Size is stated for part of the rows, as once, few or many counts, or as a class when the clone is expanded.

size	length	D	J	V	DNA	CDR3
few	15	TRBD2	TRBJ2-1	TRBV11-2	TGTGCCAGCAGCTTCGGGGGGGCAACCTACAATGAGCAGTTCTTC	CASSFGGATYNEQFF
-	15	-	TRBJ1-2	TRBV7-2	TGTGCCAGCAGCTCCCCTAGACAGGCTAACTATGGCTACACCTTC	CASSSPRQANYGYTF
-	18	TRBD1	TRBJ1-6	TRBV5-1	TGCGCCAGCAGCTTGGGGCCCCCCGGGACAGGGCAGAATTCACCCCTCCACTTT	CASSLGPPGTGQNSPLHF
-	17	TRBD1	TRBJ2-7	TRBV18	TGTGCCAGCTCACCACGAATATCTGGACAGGGGGCCAGGGAGCAGTACTTC	CASSPRISGQGAREQYF
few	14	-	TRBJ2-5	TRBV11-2	TGTGCCAGCAGCTTCAGTGCCCGGAGGGAGACCCAGTACTTC	CASSFSARRETQYF
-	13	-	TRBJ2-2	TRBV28	TGTGCCAGCCTATACCTAGGAGGCGGGGAGCTGTTTTTT	CASLYLGGGELFF
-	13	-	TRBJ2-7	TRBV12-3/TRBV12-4	TGTGCCAGCAGACCCTACGGTCTCTACGAGCAGTACTTC	CASRPYGLYEQYF
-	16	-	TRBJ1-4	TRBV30	TGTGCCTGGAGTAGTCGGGGGATGACAACTAATGAAAAACTGTTTTTT	CAWSSRGMTTNEKLFF
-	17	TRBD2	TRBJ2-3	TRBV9	TGTGCCAGCAGCGTAGAAATGACGGGGACTAGCGGGGATACGCAGTATTTT	CASSVEMTGTSGDTQYF
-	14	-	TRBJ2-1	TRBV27	TGTGCCAGCAGTTTAGACTCCGTGTGGAATGAGCAGTTCTTC	CASSLDSVWNEQFF
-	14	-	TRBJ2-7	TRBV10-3	TGTGCCATCAGTGAACAGGGCCCCACCTACGAGCAGTACTTC	CAISEQGPTYEQYF
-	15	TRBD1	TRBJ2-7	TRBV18	TGTGCCAGCTCACCAGGGACAGGAATCTCCTACGAGCAGTACTTC	CASSPGTGISYEQYF
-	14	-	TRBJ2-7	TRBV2	TGTGCCAGCAGTATTACTAGGTTTGTGTACGAGCAGTACTTC	CASSITRFVYEQYF
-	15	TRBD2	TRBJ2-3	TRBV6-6	TGTGCCAGCAGTCCAAGCGGGGAGGCGTCAGATACGCAGTATTTT	CASSPSGEASDTQYF
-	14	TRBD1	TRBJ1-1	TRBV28	TGTGCCAGCAGGAGACAGGGCTTGCACTTTGAAGCTTTCTTT	CASRRQGLHFEAFF
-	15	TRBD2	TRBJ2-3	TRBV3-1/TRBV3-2	TGTGCCAGCAGCCTGGCTAGCGGTAAATTAGATACGCAGTATTTT	CASSLASGKLDTQYF
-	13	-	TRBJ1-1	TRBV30	TGTGCCTGGGCCAGGGGCAGGAACACTGAAGCTTTCTTT	CAWARGRNTEAFF
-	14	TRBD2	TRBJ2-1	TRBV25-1	TGTGCCAGCTCCCCGGGGGGTACCTACAATGAGCAGTTCTTC	CASSPGGTYNEQFF
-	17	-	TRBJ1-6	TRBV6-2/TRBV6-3	TGTGCCAGCAGTTACCTCGGTGTAGGGCCGGGGTATTCACCCCTCCACTTT	CASSYLGVGPGYSPLHF
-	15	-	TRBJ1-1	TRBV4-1	TGCGCCAGCAGCCAAGAGAGGCCGGTGAACACTGAAGCTTTCTTT	CASSQERPVNTEAFF
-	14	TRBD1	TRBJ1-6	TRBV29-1	TGCAGCGTTGGTGGGGACAGCAATAATTCACCCCTCCACTTT	CSVGGDSNNSPLHF
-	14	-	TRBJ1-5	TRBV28	TGTGCCAGCAGCCTTGACTATAGCAATCAGCCCCAGCATTTT	CASSLDYSNQPQHF
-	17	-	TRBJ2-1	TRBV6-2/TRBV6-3	TGTGCCAGCAGTTACACCTCGGGCGGGGTGATCTACAATGAGCAGTTCTTC	CASSYTSGGVIYNEQFF
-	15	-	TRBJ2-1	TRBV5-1	TGCGCCAGCAGCTTGGGGCAGAAGTTATACAATGAGCAGTTCTTC	CASSLGQKLYNEQFF
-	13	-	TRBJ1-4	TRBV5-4	TGTGCCAGCAGCTTCTCAACTAATGAAAAACTGTTTTTT	CASSFSTNEKLFF
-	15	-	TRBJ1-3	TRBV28	TGTGCCAGCAGACCACAGGGATATGCTGGAAACACCATATATTTT	CASRPQGYAGNTIYF
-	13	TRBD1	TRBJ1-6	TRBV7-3	TGTGCCAGCAGCCCGACAGGGAACTCACCCCTCCACTTT	CASSPTGNSPLHF
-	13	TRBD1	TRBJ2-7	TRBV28	TGTGCCAGCAAAAGGACAGGGTCCTACGAGCAGTACTTC	CASKRTGSYEQYF
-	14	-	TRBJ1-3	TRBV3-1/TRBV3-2	TGTGCCAGCGGGTTACAGAGCTCTGGAAACACCATATATTTT	CASGLQSSGNTIYF
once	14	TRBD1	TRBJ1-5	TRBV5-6	TGTGCCAGCAGCTTCGGACAGGTCTTTCAGCCCCAGCATTTT	CASSFGQVFQPQHF
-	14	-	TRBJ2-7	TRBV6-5	TGTGCCAGCAGTTACCGGGACAAAGGCTACGAGCAGTACTTC	CASSYRDKGYEQYF
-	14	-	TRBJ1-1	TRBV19	TGTGCCAGTAGACCATTAGGGGTGAACACTGAAGCTTTCTTT	CASRPLGVNTEAFF
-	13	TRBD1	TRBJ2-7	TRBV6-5	TGTGCCAGCAGTTACGCTGGGACAGACGAGCAGTACTTC	CASSYAGTDEQYF
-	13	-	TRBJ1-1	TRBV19	TGTGCCAGTAGTCCCCGACAGCCCGGCCAAGCTTTCTTT	CASSPRQPGQAFF
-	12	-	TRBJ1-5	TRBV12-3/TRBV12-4	TGTGCCAGCAGTTTCACAAATCAGCCCCAGCATTTT	CASSFTNQPQHF
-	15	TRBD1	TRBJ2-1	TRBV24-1	TGTGCCACCAGTGATTGGGGGACAGGGGACAATGAGCAGTTCTTC	CATSDWGTGDNEQFF
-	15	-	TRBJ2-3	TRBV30	TGTGCCTGGAGCCCTGTCTTCTCTCGCACAGATACGCAGTATTTT	CAWSPVFSRTDTQYF
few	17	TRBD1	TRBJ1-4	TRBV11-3	TGTGCCAGCAGGCGGGACAGGGGGCTAATGGGTAATGAAAAACTGTTTTTT	CASRRDRGLMGNEKLFF
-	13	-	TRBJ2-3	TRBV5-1	TGCGCCACCAAGGGCAACGGGGTAGATACGCAGTATTTT	CATKGNGVDTQYF